The next 20 T cell receptor beta chains were all read from a single sample in a study of T cell responses to AZD1222 COVID-19 vaccine. Data came from immunoSEQ multiplex PCR; TCRdb stores just in-frame clones and leaves some out. The sample gives approximately 160,000 clones, 75% to 90% of which show up once; 2.5% to 3% is in the top ten. Sample: peripheral blood, taken on day 0 of AZD1222 vaccination. Receptors originate from an adult in good health.

The rearrangement uses TRBV4-1 and TRBJ1-2; tentatively, D is TRBD1 (5 bases). V lost 0 bases and J 6 bases, leaving 11 bases between the germline ends. This CDR3 comprises 14 residues. Germline V gene lookup returns CDR1 MGHRA and CDR2 YSYEKL. The CDR3 loop is CASSQDEGRDGYTF. For the CDR3, the DNA is TGCGCCAGCAGCCAAGATGAGGGGCGGGATGGCTACACCTTC.

V is TRBV29-1 and J is TRBJ2-7; 9 nucleotides agree with TRBD2. The V and J ends lost 7 bases and 2 bases, in that order; junction bases with no gene match: 9. Germline V lookup: CDR1 SQVTM, CDR2 ANQGSEA. CDR3 length: 14 amino acids. CDR3 nucleotide sequence: TGCAGCGCCGACCCGACTAGCGGCGCCTACGAGCAGTACTTC. This translates into CSADPTSGAYEQYF.

The chain couples TRBV5-1 to TRBJ2-1, with 10 bases identical to TRBD2. Germline V lookup: CDR1 SGHRS, CDR2 YFSETQ. The CDR3 loop spans 16 amino acids. J lost 6 bases, V lost 5 bases, and 11 bases had no gene match. The CDR3 reads CASRILAGVEGNEQFF. The DNA of the CDR3 is TGCGCCAGCAGAATCCTAGCGGGAGTGGAAGGCAATGAGCAGTTCTTC.

The genes are TRBV11-2 and TRBJ2-1, with TRBD2 matching over 8 bases. This CDR3 has 14 amino acids. The germline V gene has CDR1 SGHAT and CDR2 FQNNGV. V lost 7 bases to trimming and J lost 5 bases; unmatched junction nucleotides: 7. For the CDR3, the DNA is TGTGCCAGCACCCGGCGGCGGGAGGACAATGAGCAGTTCTTC. Translating gives CASTRRREDNEQFF.

The chain carries TRBV30 and TRBJ1-2; the match to TRBD1 covers 9 bases. CDR1 is GTSNPN, CDR2 SVGIG, per germline (reference sequence). V shed 0 bases and J 4 bases; nucleotides not matched to a gene: 9. CDR3 length: 16 amino acids. The chain's CDR3 is CAWSVTGTGNLYGYTF. The DNA for the CDR3 is TGTGCCTGGAGTGTAACCGGGACAGGGAACCTCTATGGCTACACCTTC.

The gene calls are TRBV4-1 and TRBJ2-7, with D maybe TRBD2 (6 bases). The CDR3 spans 15 residues. CDR1 and CDR2 (germline): MGHRA, YSYEKL. V was cut by 1 base and J by 5 bases, with 15 bases left in between. The CDR3 nucleotides are TGCGCCAGCAGCCAAGGGGCGGGAACGGTCCACGAGCAGTACTTC. Amino acid sequence: CASSQGAGTVHEQYF.

The chain couples TRBV4-1 to TRBJ2-1; 14 bases fit TRBD2. V was pared by 2 bases and J by 4 bases, with 4 bases of the junction left unmatched. The CDR3 spans 17 residues. The germline V gene has CDR1 MGHRA and CDR2 YSYEKL. CDR3 sequence: CASSQRGLAGEYNEQFF. DNA of the CDR3: TGCGCCAGCAGCCAAAGGGGACTAGCGGGAGAATACAATGAGCAGTTCTTC.

This clone was seen once. The J gene is TRBJ2-7, the V gene TRBV7-9; 7 bases fit TRBD2. Germline V gene lookup returns CDR1 SEHNR and CDR2 FQNEAQ (reference sequence). The ends lost 4 bases at V and 9 bases at J; junction bases unmatched: 6. The CDR3 is 12 amino acids. The CDR3 spells CASSSLGGVQYF. CDR3 in DNA: TGTGCCAGCAGCTCCCTTGGGGGGGTGCAGTACTTC.

The V gene is TRBV9, the J gene TRBJ2-3; D is unresolved. CDR3 length: 14 residues. Germline CDR1 reads SGDLS; CDR2 reads YYNGEE. The germline V and J ends were trimmed by 0 bases and 1 base, with 6 bases remaining between them. CDR3 region: CASSVAYGTDTQYF. In nucleotides, the CDR3 is TGTGCCAGCAGCGTAGCTTATGGCACAGATACGCAGTATTTT.

The rearrangement joins TRBV12-3 or TRBV12-4 to TRBJ2-7, with unresolved D. V was trimmed by 5 bases and J by 4 bases, leaving 9 bases between them. The CDR3 length is 12 residues. The CDR3 DNA reads TGTGCCAGCAGTGCCCTGTTTTACGAGCAGTACTTC. Translating it yields CASSALFYEQYF.

CDR3 amino acids: CATSRDMRRNTGELFF. The CDR3 DNA is TGTGCCACCAGCAGAGATATGAGGAGGAACACCGGGGAGCTGTTTTTT. The V call is TRBV15, the J call TRBJ2-2; D is uncertain. Germline V gives CDR1 LNHNV, CDR2 YYDKDF (reference sequence). This CDR3 comprises 16 residues. Trimming shortened V by 0 bases and J by 1 base, and 9 bases separated the two germline ends.

The chain links TRBV29-1 to TRBJ2-1, with 10 positions matching TRBD2. The V and J ends lost 7 bases and 4 bases, in that order; junction bases with no gene match: 10. The germline V gene encodes CDR1 SQVTM and CDR2 ANQGSEA. The CDR3 consists of 15 residues. CDR3 nucleotides: TGCAGCGCTGCTAGCGGGGGAGGGAAATACAATGAGCAGTTCTTC. This gives the protein CSAASGGGKYNEQFF.

This chain uses TRBV2 with TRBJ2-1; 10 bases are shared with TRBD1. The CDR3 consists of 14 residues. Losses at the gene ends were 10 bases for V and 10 bases for J; bases not matched to a gene: 13. Germline assignment: CDR1 SNHLY and CDR2 FYNNEI. CDR3 nucleotides: TGTGCCACCTCACGGGACAGGGGCCTGGGGGAGCAGTTCTTC. As protein: CATSRDRGLGEQFF.

The chain is built from TRBV5-1 and TRBJ1-1, with D unresolved. The V end was cut by 1 base, the J end by 10 bases, with 14 bases between. Germline V gene sequence: CDR1 SGHRS, CDR2 YFSETQ. The CDR3 has 13 amino acids. The CDR3 sequence: CASSLTGSLGAFF. In nucleotides, the CDR3 is TGCGCCAGCAGCTTGACCGGCAGCCTGGGAGCTTTCTTT.

The rearrangement links TRBV7-3 to TRBJ2-2; D call uncertain. CDR1 is SGHTA, CDR2 FQGTGA, per germline. With 5 bases removed from V and 1 base from J, the gap between germline ends came to 5 bases. The length of the CDR3 is 13 residues. The DNA of the CDR3 is TGTGCCAGCAGCCCAAGGAACACCGGGGAGCTGTTTTTT. It codes for CASSPRNTGELFF. Complete variable domain (other parts from reference TRBV7-3 and TRBJ2-2): GAGVSQTPSNKVTEKGKYVELRCDPISGHTALYWYRQSLGQGPEFLIYFQGTGAADDSGLPNDRFFAVRPEGSVSTLKIQRTERGDSAVYLCASSPRNTGELFFGEGSRLTVL.

The chain employs TRBV5-1 and TRBJ2-1, with a weak D call TRBD2 (6 bases). This CDR3 has 15 residues. The V and J ends lost 2 bases and 2 bases respectively, with 11 bases between them. Germline loops: CDR1 SGHRS, CDR2 YFSETQ. The CDR3 spells CASSLTGTAYNEQFF. CDR3 DNA sequence: TGCGCCAGCAGCTTAACCGGGACTGCCTACAATGAGCAGTTCTTC.

This chain joins TRBV7-8 and TRBJ2-3; D might be TRBD2 (8 bases). Germline CDR1 and CDR2: SGHVS and FQNEAQ. This CDR3 region has 16 residues. The germline V and J ends were trimmed by 5 bases and 1 base, with 16 bases remaining between them. The CDR3 nucleotides are TGTGCCAGCAGCCGTAGCGGGGACAGCCGCACAGATACGCAGTATTTT. Protein: CASSRSGDSRTDTQYF.

This clone was seen just once. The chain is built from TRBV9 and TRBJ1-1, with D perhaps TRBD1 (5 bases). The CDR3 covers 15 residues. Germline CDR1 and CDR2: SGDLS and YYNGEE. V lost 3 bases and J 2 bases, leaving 14 bases between the germline ends. The DNA for the CDR3 is TGTGCCAGCAGCGGACGCGGGGCTTTAAACACTGAAGCTTTCTTT. The encoded protein is CASSGRGALNTEAFF.

This clone was picked up one time. The V and J genes are TRBV27 and TRBJ2-3; possible D gene TRBD2, 5 bases. The CDR3 is 16 amino acids. Germline loops: CDR1 MNHEY, CDR2 SMNVEV (reference sequence). V was shortened by 6 bases and J by 2 bases, with 18 bases between the two germline ends. CDR3 bases: TGTGCCAGCAGCCGTCGCGGGCAGACCCCCACAGATACGCAGTATTTT. This encodes CASSRRGQTPTDTQYF.

The rearrangement uses TRBV5-1 and TRBJ1-4; D is ambiguous. Germline-derived CDR1 and CDR2 are SGHRS and YFSETQ. V lost 3 bases, J lost 3 bases, and 27 bases lay in between. The CDR3 consists of 20 residues. This CDR3 is CASSWGWSPLLKPPNEKLFF. In DNA, the CDR3 is TGCGCCAGCAGCTGGGGTTGGTCTCCCTTATTAAAGCCCCCTAATGAAAAACTGTTTTTT.